Listed below are T cell receptor beta chains from one sample, sequenced in a study of blood T cell repertoires in COVID-19. Here immunoSEQ multiplex PCR was the method, and the copy in TCRdb shows in-frame clones only, minus some. The sample includes roughly 150,000 clones, around 88% of them seen just once. Sequences were obtained from peripheral blood. The receptors were gathered from a human donor in a cohort sampled during active COVID-19. Each CDR3 is given with its conserved first and last residue. Fields, in order: V gene, D gene, J gene, clone size, CDR3 DNA, CDR3 protein. A D gene is named only where the DNA matches it firmly. Clone sizes are given selectively: once, few, many, or a class where the clone is expanded.

>TRBV4-1|.|TRBJ1-6|.
TGCGCCAGCAGCCAAGAGACGAGGAACACCTATAATTCACCCCTCCACTTT
CASSQETRNTYNSPLHF
>TRBV3-1/TRBV3-2|TRBD1|TRBJ1-2|.
TGTGCCAGCAGCCAAACCAGTTTGGGACAGGGGATTTACTATGGCTACACCTTC
CASSQTSLGQGIYYGYTF
>TRBV18|.|TRBJ1-3|.
TGTGCCAGCTCACCAGATACACACTCTGGAAACACCATATATTTT
CASSPDTHSGNTIYF
>TRBV25-1|.|TRBJ2-5|.
TGTGCCAGCAGTGCCCGCGGGCAGCTCCAAGAGACCCAGTACTTC
CASSARGQLQETQYF
>TRBV7-9|.|TRBJ1-6|once
TGTGCCAGCAGCAGTACAGGGAGGGCTTCACCCCTCCACTTT
CASSSTGRASPLHF
>TRBV12-3/TRBV12-4|.|TRBJ1-2|.
TGTGCCAGCAGTCCACAGGGATTGTATGGCTACACCTTC
CASSPQGLYGYTF
>TRBV19|.|TRBJ1-4|.
TGTGCCAGTAGTACGACCTTGGCGGGAAGGGAAAAACTGTTTTTT
CASSTTLAGREKLFF
>TRBV4-1|TRBD1|TRBJ1-1|few
TGCGCCAGCAGCCCCGGACAGGGGGCGGGGGGCACTGAAGCTTTCTTT
CASSPGQGAGGTEAFF
>TRBV27|.|TRBJ1-5|.
TGTGCCAGCAGTCGTATGTTCGATCAGCCCCAGCATTTT
CASSRMFDQPQHF
>TRBV7-5|.|TRBJ1-6|.
TGTGTCAGAAGCCCGACTCTCCCCTTTAGGGACAGGGCCCTCCCGGGACGAGGCGCGCCCCTCCACTTT
CVRSPTLPFRDRALPGRGAPLHF
>TRBV4-3|TRBD2|TRBJ2-7|once
TGCGCCAGCAGCCAAGGTTCCGCGGGGGCCTACGAGCAGTACTTC
CASSQGSAGAYEQYF
>TRBV7-9|.|TRBJ2-7|.
TGTGCCAGCAGCCCAGAGGGCGACGAGCAGTACTTC
CASSPEGDEQYF
>TRBV6-2/TRBV6-3|.|TRBJ2-7|.
TGTGCCAGCAGTTACTCGACAGCGAACTACGAGCAGTACTTC
CASSYSTANYEQYF
>TRBV5-4|TRBD1|TRBJ1-2|.
TGTGCCAGCAGCTTGGCAGGGGGCGAAGGCTACACCTTC
CASSLAGGEGYTF
>TRBV3-1/TRBV3-2|TRBD1|TRBJ1-1|.
TGTGCCAGCAGCCGGGGACAGGGCAACACTGAAGCTTTCTTT
CASSRGQGNTEAFF
>TRBV9|.|TRBJ1-6|.
TGTGCCAGCAGCGTAGGATCGGGAGGTAATTCACCCCTCCACTTT
CASSVGSGGNSPLHF
>TRBV29-1|.|TRBJ1-1|few
TGCAGCGTCAGTAACACTGAAGCTTTCTTT
CSVSNTEAFF
>TRBV7-2|TRBD1|TRBJ1-6|.
TGTGCCAGCAGCTTAGGAGGGACAGTTTATAATTCACCCCTCCACTTT
CASSLGGTVYNSPLHF
>TRBV6-5|.|TRBJ1-2|once
TGTGCCAGCAGTCCCGGGAGATGGCACTCTGGCTACACCTTC
CASSPGRWHSGYTF
>TRBV5-5|TRBD1|TRBJ1-1|.
TGTGCCAGCAGCTTGGGTACAGGGGGCCCTTACACTGAAGCTTTCTTT
CASSLGTGGPYTEAFF
>TRBV30|TRBD1|TRBJ1-2|.
TGTGCCTGGACGGACAGGGCTCGGGGCTACACCTTC
CAWTDRARGYTF
>TRBV28|TRBD2|TRBJ2-7|once
TGTGCCAGCAGTTTAAACGGGGGGGCCTACGAGCAGTACTTC
CASSLNGGAYEQYF
>TRBV7-2|TRBD1|TRBJ1-4|.
TGTGCCAGCAGCTTGCCGACAGGGAGTGAAAAACTGTTTTTT
CASSLPTGSEKLFF
>TRBV11-2|TRBD1|TRBJ1-6|once
TGTGCCAGCAGCTCACGACAGGGGGTTAATTCACCCCTCCACTTT
CASSSRQGVNSPLHF
>TRBV7-2|.|TRBJ2-7|.
TGTGCCAGCAGCAACGCTCGTGGAGCTCCCTACGAGCAGTACTTC
CASSNARGAPYEQYF
>TRBV5-1|TRBD1|TRBJ1-1|once
TGCGCCAGCAGCTTGGTCGGACAGGGGGCCTCGAACACTGAAGCTTTCTTT
CASSLVGQGASNTEAFF
>TRBV18|.|TRBJ2-1|.
TGTGCCAGCTCGCCCCCTAGTTTGTCTAATGAGCAGTTCTTC
CASSPPSLSNEQFF
>TRBV5-1|TRBD1|TRBJ2-5|.
TGCGCCAGCAGCTTAGACAGGGGGGGAGAGACCCAGTACTTC
CASSLDRGGETQYF
>TRBV7-9|.|TRBJ1-2|.
TGTGCCAGCAGCTTAGAAAGTGCGGGCTACACCTTC
CASSLESAGYTF
>TRBV9|.|TRBJ1-4|.
TGTGCCAGCAGCCCCCGCGGGGGGGGTAATGAAAAACTGTTTTTT
CASSPRGGGNEKLFF
>TRBV2|TRBD2|TRBJ2-3|.
TGTGCCAGGGGACTAGGAGGCACAGATACGCAGTATTTT
CARGLGGTDTQYF
>TRBV4-3|.|TRBJ1-4|.
TGCGCCAGCAGCCAGGATCCGGCAGGGGTGCATGAAAAACTGTTTTTT
CASSQDPAGVHEKLFF
>TRBV6-2/TRBV6-3|TRBD1|TRBJ1-6|.
TGTGCCAGCAGTCACACGACGACAGGGAATAAGGATTCACCCCTCCACTTT
CASSHTTTGNKDSPLHF
>TRBV6-5|.|TRBJ2-6|.
TGTGCCGGTCACCAGGGTTCTGGGGCCAACGTCCTGACTTTC
CAGHQGSGANVLTF
>TRBV5-1|TRBD2|TRBJ2-7|.
TGCGCCAGCAGCTTGGTAGGCGGGGGGGCGAACTACGAGCAGTACTTC
CASSLVGGGANYEQYF